What follows is one TCR beta chain and its context. Its antigen is as yet unknown. This entry comes from a study of identical twins. Study-wide findings and caveats: For cord blood, abundant beta clonotypes had fewer insertions, unlike memory repertoires, which showed none.

TCRdb re-called the 5' RACE reads with MiXCR, one entry per CDR3 protein. Counted here are hundreds of thousands of distinct CDR3 sequences, over 5% occurring once; the ten biggest clones make up about 2%. The specimen was naive T cells sorted from blood. The receptor comes from a man aged 18 to 35 in good health.

The CDR3 coding sequence is TGCGCCAGCAGCATCCACAGGGTGACCACCTACGAGCAGTACTTC. Translation: CASSIHRVTTYEQYF. The chain recombines TRBV5-1 with TRBJ2-7; a weak D match, TRBD1 (6 bases). The CDR3 has 15 amino acids. With 4 bases removed from V and 2 bases from J, the gap between germline ends came to 16 bases. From germline, CDR1 is SGHRS and CDR2 YFSETQ.